One sample yielded the 32 T cell receptor beta chains listed below, sequenced in a study of blood T cells in healthy people across ages. A second PCR, run for roughly 7 to 12 cycles, used a sample-barcoded 5' primer plus a J-beta primer mix. One entry per CDR3 protein results from TCRdb running MiXCR on the 5' RACE reads. The sample has 1.5 million to 2 million distinct CDR3 sequences, approximately 30% seen once; the top ten hold more than 6%. The specimen was blood. The origin of the receptors is a woman in her twenties or thirties in good health.

This clonotype was detected only a few times. CDR3 DNA sequence: TGCAGTGCTAGACCCGGGGAGAACTATGGCTACACCTTC. It codes for CSARPGENYGYTF. V is TRBV20-1 and J is TRBJ1-2, with D unclear. Germline loops: CDR1 DFQATT, CDR2 SNEGSKA (reference sequence). CDR3 size: 13 residues. With 2 bases removed from V and 2 bases from J, the gap between germline ends came to 9 bases.

This clonotype was counted between two and nine times. A read error may account for a junction end that differs from germline. The J gene is TRBJ1-2, the V gene TRBV5-1; D gene uncertain. The germline V gene has CDR1 SGHRS and CDR2 YFSETQ. The length of the CDR3 is 15 residues. The CDR3 DNA is TGCGCCAGCAACTTGGAGGTCCCAACGAACTATGGCTACACCTTC. Its translation: CASNLEVPTNYGYTF.

There are a few counts of this clonotype. The V call is TRBV20-1, the J call TRBJ2-1; 14 nucleotides match TRBD2. The CDR3 has 15 residues. J lost 9 bases, V lost 5 bases, and 9 bases had no gene match. Per the germline V gene, CDR1 is DFQATT and CDR2 is SNEGSKA (reference sequence). DNA of the CDR3: TGCAGTGCTGAATCGGGACTAGCGGGAGTCACTGAGCAGTTCTTC. It specifies CSAESGLAGVTEQFF.

V gene TRBV6-5 combines with J gene TRBJ2-1, with a tentative D call TRBD2 (5 bases). Germline V gene lookup returns CDR1 MNHEY and CDR2 SVGAGI. The CDR3 length is 16 residues. Trimming pared 2 bases from V and 0 bases from J, leaving 11 bases between. CDR3 bases: TGTGCCAGCAGTTACCGCATTGGGAGCTCCTACAATGAGCAGTTCTTC. Residues: CASSYRIGSSYNEQFF.

Written as DNA, the CDR3 is TGTGCCAGCAGCCCCCGGGCCCAGAATGGCTACACCTTC. Its translation: CASSPRAQNGYTF. The chain joins TRBV28 to TRBJ1-2, with D unresolved. The CDR3 totals 13 residues. Between the trimmed V and J ends, which lost 6 bases and 6 bases, there was a span of 14 bases. Germline lookup yields CDR1 MDHEN and CDR2 SYDVKM.

This rearrangement joins TRBV7-3 to TRBJ2-6; 7 nucleotides match TRBD1. Germline V CDR1 and CDR2: SGHTA, FQGTGA. J was trimmed by 4 bases and V by 5 bases; bases with no gene match: 5. This CDR3 has 15 residues. DNA for the CDR3: TGTGCCAGCAGCAGGGACAGTCGAGGGGCCAACGTCCTGACTTTC. It yields the protein CASSRDSRGANVLTF.

The V call is TRBV6-5, the J call TRBJ2-7; 7 positions agree with TRBD2. V trimming: 0 bases; J trimming: 5 bases; junction bases outside the gene matches: 13. This CDR3 has 17 amino acids. Germline loops: CDR1 MNHEY, CDR2 SVGAGI. CDR3 bases: TGTGCCAGCAGTTACTCCAGTTTCGGGGGGAAAAAAAACGAGCAGTACTTC. Its translation: CASSYSSFGGKKNEQYF.

The chain couples TRBV9 to TRBJ2-1; possibly TRBD1 for D (6 bases). V lost 1 base to trimming and J lost 6 bases, with 23 bases between them. Germline V gene data show CDR1 as SGDLS and CDR2 as YYNGEE. The CDR3 has 18 amino acids. The CDR3 loop is CASSVRSRDQGQGNEQFF. As DNA, the CDR3 is TGTGCCAGCAGCGTAAGGTCTAGGGATCAGGGACAAGGCAATGAGCAGTTCTTC.

The J gene is TRBJ1-1, the V gene TRBV20-1, with unresolved D. The V end was cut by 3 bases, the J end by 0 bases, with 8 bases between. Germline values: CDR1 DFQATT, CDR2 SNEGSKA (reference sequence). The CDR3 has 13 amino acids. This chain's CDR3 is CSARSEMNTEAFF. The CDR3 DNA reads TGCAGTGCTAGGAGTGAAATGAACACTGAAGCTTTCTTT.

For this clonotype: This clone may be a read error of a much larger clone one base away. The CDR3 DNA is TGTGCCTGCAGTCCCCTGGGCGGATTCGGGGGAACAGATACGCAGTATTTT. This codes for CACSPLGGFGGTDTQYF. This chain uses TRBV25-1 with TRBJ2-3; D possibly corresponds to TRBD2 (6 bases). The CDR3 sequence is 17 residues long. Germline loops: CDR1 MGHDK, CDR2 SYGVNS.

This clonotype was observed many times. The J gene is TRBJ2-5, the V gene TRBV28; D assignment may be TRBD1 or TRBD2 (5 bases each). The ends were cut back, 5 bases at V and 2 bases at J, with 12 bases in the middle. Looked up from germline, CDR1 is MDHEN and CDR2 is SYDVKM. The CDR3 is made up of 14 amino acids. The CDR3 loop is CASSNPGRQETQYF. CDR3 nucleotides: TGTGCCAGCAGTAACCCGGGGCGGCAAGAGACCCAGTACTTC.

The sample holds a few counts of this clonotype. The chain uses TRBV29-1 and TRBJ2-7; weak D call: TRBD1 (6 bases). Germline V gene sequence: CDR1 SQVTM, CDR2 ANQGSEA. CDR3 length: 13 amino acids. V lost 1 base and J lost 6, with 13 bases in between. The CDR3 loop reads CSVEGQMGAEQYF. The DNA of the CDR3 is TGCAGCGTTGAAGGTCAGATGGGGGCCGAGCAGTACTTC.

This chain uses TRBV5-1 with TRBJ1-2; maybe TRBD1 (5 bases). V was shortened by 4 bases and J by 2 bases, with 12 bases between the two germline ends. Germline lookup yields CDR1 SGHRS and CDR2 YFSETQ. This CDR3 has 14 amino acids. In DNA form, the CDR3 reads TGCGCCAGCAGCCCCAGACAGCCCAACTATGGCTACACCTTC. Amino acid sequence: CASSPRQPNYGYTF.

Notes on this clonotype: Compared with germline, one end of the junction differs, possibly owing to a read error. The chain carries TRBV20-1 and TRBJ2-1; 12 nucleotides align to TRBD2. This CDR3 region has 14 residues. Germline V gene lookup returns CDR1 DFQATT and CDR2 SNEGSKA (reference sequence). The CDR3 nucleotides read TGCGGTGCTAGAGGACTAGCGGGGAGCAATGAGCAGTTCTTC. This codes for CGARGLAGSNEQFF.

This clonotype was detected many times. This chain uses TRBV5-1 with TRBJ2-5; D is perhaps TRBD1 (5 bases). From germline, CDR1 is SGHRS and CDR2 YFSETQ. The CDR3 loop spans 13 amino acids. The V gene lost 1 base and the J gene lost 11 bases, with 15 bases spanning the gap. The CDR3 here is CASSLSQGFGQYF. CDR3 nucleotide sequence: TGCGCCAGCAGCTTGAGTCAGGGTTTCGGGCAGTACTTC.

V and J are TRBV29-1 and TRBJ1-1; 8 bases align to TRBD1. The CDR3 is 16 residues long. V lost 5 bases and J lost 4; bases outside the gene matches: 15. From germline, CDR1 is SQVTM and CDR2 ANQGSEA. This chain's CDR3 is CSVLPLLDRAATEAFF. Here the CDR3 DNA reads TGCAGCGTTCTACCTTTGTTGGACAGGGCAGCCACTGAAGCTTTCTTT.

This clonotype was seen more than once but under ten times. The CDR3 bases are TGTGCCAGCAGTTTCGGGACAGGGGAAGTGGAGCAGTACTTC. This codes for CASSFGTGEVEQYF. The V gene is TRBV6-6, the J gene TRBJ2-7; 10 bases line up with TRBD1. CDR3 length: 14 amino acids. Per the germline V gene, CDR1 is MNHNY and CDR2 is SVGAGI (reference sequence). V lost 4 bases to trimming and J lost 7 bases; unmatched junction nucleotides: 7.

This clonotype was seen at least ten times. V gene TRBV28 combines with J gene TRBJ1-2; D gene unclear. This CDR3 has 14 amino acids. CDR1 and CDR2 from the germline V gene are MDHEN and SYDVKM. The V end was cut by 4 bases, the J end by 2 bases, with 11 bases between. This chain's CDR3 is CASSSPNPNYGYTF. In DNA form, the CDR3 reads TGTGCCAGCAGTTCGCCAAATCCCAACTATGGCTACACCTTC.

This clonotype was detected a few times. This rearrangement joins TRBV20-1 to TRBJ2-5; 7 bases are shared with TRBD1. The CDR3 sequence is 14 residues long. Germline V CDR1 and CDR2: DFQATT, SNEGSKA (reference sequence). The J segment lost 1 base and the V segment lost 6 bases, leaving 8 bases of the junction unmatched. This CDR3 reads CSAGRTGAQETQYF. The DNA for the CDR3 is TGCAGTGCGGGTCGGACAGGTGCCCAAGAGACCCAGTACTTC.

This clonotype was counted a few times. The chain recombines TRBV29-1 with TRBJ2-5, with D uncertain. Germline lookup yields CDR1 SQVTM and CDR2 ANQGSEA. V shed 0 bases and J shed 2 bases, with 13 bases lying between them. The CDR3 loop spans 15 amino acids. Here the CDR3 reads CSVEDRRNRQETQYF. The CDR3 DNA sequence: TGCAGCGTTGAAGATCGCAGGAACCGACAAGAGACCCAGTACTTC.

The V call is TRBV27, the J call TRBJ2-7; 9 bases map to TRBD1. Germline-derived CDR1 and CDR2 are MNHEY and SMNVEV (reference sequence). The CDR3 totals 14 residues. V was pared by 0 bases and J by 11 bases, with 8 bases of the junction left unmatched. The chain's CDR3 is CASSLSLGQGFKYF. For the CDR3, the DNA is TGTGCCAGCAGTTTATCCCTGGGACAGGGTTTCAAGTACTTC.

Remarks on this clonotype: Germline is not matched at one junction end, which may reflect a read error. The chain carries TRBV2 and TRBJ2-3, with D unresolved. The CDR3 length is 14 residues. The germline gives CDR1 SNHLY, CDR2 FYNNEI. The CDR3 coding sequence is TGTGCCAGCAGTGAAGCGGGAAGTCGTGATACGCGGTATTTT. This gives the protein CASSEAGSRDTRYF.

V usage is TRBV27 and J usage is TRBJ1-1; D might be TRBD1 (6 bases). CDR1 is MNHEY, CDR2 SMNVEV, per germline (reference sequence). V was pared by 6 bases and J by 1 base, with 9 bases between. The CDR3 is made up of 13 amino acids. This CDR3 reads CASRRGANTEAFF. DNA for the CDR3: TGTGCCAGCAGAAGGGGGGCGAACACTGAAGCTTTCTTT.

This clonotype was counted ten times or more. This chain connects TRBV20-1 to TRBJ2-1; no clear D gene. Trimming removed 6 bases at V and 7 bases at J, with 10 bases between. This CDR3 is built from 11 residues. The germline V gene has CDR1 DFQATT and CDR2 SNEGSKA (reference sequence). The DNA for the CDR3 is TGCAGTGCCAGACTCGTAAATGAGCAGTTCTTC. Protein: CSARLVNEQFF.

The rearrangement links TRBV20-1 to TRBJ2-1, with unresolved D. Trimming removed 4 bases at V and 4 bases at J, with 14 bases between. This CDR3 comprises 14 residues. The germline V gene has CDR1 DFQATT and CDR2 SNEGSKA (reference sequence). CDR3: CSATPNDLYNEQFF. The CDR3 DNA reads as TGCAGTGCTACCCCAAACGACCTTTACAATGAGCAGTTCTTC.

This clonotype has a handful of counts. The CDR3 sequence: CSATQGGERDNEQFF. CDR3 DNA sequence: TGCAGTGCTACCCAGGGCGGGGAGCGGGACAATGAGCAGTTCTTC. This rearrangement joins TRBV20-1 to TRBJ2-1; TRBD2 might be the D (6 bases). The V end was cut by 4 bases, the J end by 5 bases, with 18 bases between. The germline gives CDR1 DFQATT, CDR2 SNEGSKA (reference sequence). The CDR3 runs to 15 residues.

This chain joins TRBV5-1 and TRBJ2-2, with 7 bases identical to TRBD2. V shed 0 bases, J shed 4 bases, and the junction held 3 bases outside the gene matches. CDR3 length equals 15 residues. From germline, CDR1 is SGHRS and CDR2 YFSETQ. The CDR3 DNA reads as TGCGCCAGCAGCTTGGGGACTAGTCTCACCGGGGAGCTGTTTTTT. This sequence encodes CASSLGTSLTGELFF.

The chain has TRBV7-9 and TRBJ2-2; D gene unclear. V was clipped by 4 bases and J by 9 bases, with 9 bases between them. Germline loops: CDR1 SEHNR, CDR2 FQNEAQ (reference sequence). The CDR3 consists of 12 residues. The CDR3 DNA is TGTGCCAGCAGCTCGTCGGGCAGGGAGCTGTTTTTT. Protein sequence: CASSSSGRELFF.

The sample holds a few counts of this clonotype. The CDR3 region has the DNA TGTGCCAGCAGCTTAGCGCCGATGGGACAGGGGAAGACTGAAGCTTTCTTT. Amino acid sequence: CASSLAPMGQGKTEAFF. This rearrangement joins TRBV7-6 to TRBJ1-1, with TRBD1 identical over 10 bases. The V gene's germline CDR1 is SGHVS and CDR2 FNYEAQ. V gave up 0 bases and J gave up 5 bases; unmatched junction bases: 9. The CDR3 sequence is 17 residues long.

This clonotype was observed a few times. The rearrangement uses TRBV7-3 and TRBJ2-1; 14 bases are a match to TRBD2. CDR1 and CDR2 from the germline V gene are SGHTA and FQGTGA. This CDR3 has 19 residues. The V segment lost 2 bases and the J segment 7 bases; nucleotides outside the gene matches: 13. CDR3: CASSLHPNKGLAGVNEQFF. In DNA, the CDR3 is TGTGCCAGCAGCTTACACCCCAACAAGGGACTAGCGGGGGTTAATGAGCAGTTCTTC.

The chain uses TRBV20-1 and TRBJ2-4; 8 bases align to TRBD2. The last part of the DNA fits TRBJ2-7 better; the J call may be wrong. CDR3 size: 15 residues. Germline values: CDR1 DFQATT, CDR2 SNEGSKA (reference sequence). CDR3 region: CSARDPGRAQNEQYF. The CDR3 DNA sequence: TGCAGTGCTAGAGATCCCGGGAGGGCCCAAAACGAGCAGTACTTC.

On this clonotype: The junction shows a germline mismatch at one end, possibly a read error. For the CDR3, the DNA is TGTGCCAGCAGCCACCCGGACAGGGCCACTGAAACTTTCTTT. Protein sequence: CASSHPDRATETFF. V is TRBV12-3 or TRBV12-4 and J is TRBJ1-1; 8 nucleotides agree with TRBD1. This CDR3 region has 14 residues.